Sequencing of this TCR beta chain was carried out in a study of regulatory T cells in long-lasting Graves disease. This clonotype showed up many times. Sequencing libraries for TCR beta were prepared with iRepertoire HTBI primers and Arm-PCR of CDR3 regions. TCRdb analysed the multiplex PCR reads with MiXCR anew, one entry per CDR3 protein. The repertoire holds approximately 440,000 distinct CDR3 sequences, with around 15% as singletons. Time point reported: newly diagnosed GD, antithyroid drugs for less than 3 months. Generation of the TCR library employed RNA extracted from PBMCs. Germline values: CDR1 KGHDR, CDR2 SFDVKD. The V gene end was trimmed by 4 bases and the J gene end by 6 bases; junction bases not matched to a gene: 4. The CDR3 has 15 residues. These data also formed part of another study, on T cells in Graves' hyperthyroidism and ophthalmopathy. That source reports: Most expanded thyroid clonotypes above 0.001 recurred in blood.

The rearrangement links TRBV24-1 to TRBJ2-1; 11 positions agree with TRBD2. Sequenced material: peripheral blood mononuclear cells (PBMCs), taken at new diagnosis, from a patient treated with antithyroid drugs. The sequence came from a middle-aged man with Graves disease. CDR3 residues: CATSEAGLAANEQFF. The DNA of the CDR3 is TGTGCCACCAGTGAGGCGGGACTAGCGGCCAATGAGCAGTTCTTC.